This paragraph reports one T cell receptor beta chain. Its antigen is currently unknown. This sample stems from a study of PD-1 blockade in mismatch repair-deficient tumors. The wider study: Enrolled about 2012-2016, patients had progressing, pretreated mismatch repair-deficient cancers of 12 types. Whole-study findings and limits: After pembrolizumab, tumor-resident clones rose rapidly, then generally contracted before radiologic responses.

The CDR3 is 14 residues long. Trimming left V 1 base short and J 3 bases short, with 10 bases between. The germline V gene encodes CDR1 GTSNPN and CDR2 SVGIG (reference sequence). PCR or immunohistochemistry showed mismatch repair deficiency in every enrolled patient. TCRs were sequenced from a few patients responding to pembrolizumab. Only in-frame clones appear in the TCRdb table, and some are missing; sequencing was by immunoSEQ multiplex PCR. The table records approximately 40,000 clones, 70% to 80% of them present only once. V and J are TRBV30 and TRBJ1-5; TRBD1 is a possible D gene (5 bases). The source of this sequence is an adult with mismatch repair-deficient cancer. This specimen consisted of peripheral blood, obtained 4 weeks after starting pembrolizumab. The CDR3 DNA reads as TGTGCCTGGAGTGGTTGGGGGGTCAATCAGCCCCAGCATTTT. Its translation: CAWSGWGVNQPQHF.